What follows are 18 T cell receptor beta chains derived from one specimen sequenced in a study of shared clonotypes between healthy human individuals. The table came from immunoSEQ multiplex PCR; TCRdb's copy has only in-frame clones and leaves some out. This sample yields 2.3 million or so clones, of which 93% are seen a single time; 0.39% belongs to the top ten. Input material: naive CD4+ T cells from PBMCs. Subset in this sample: CD45RA+ positively selected. These receptors all come from a man aged 18-30 years in good health. Some clones in this sample may be carry-over from other donors' samples.

The V call is TRBV7-2, the J call TRBJ1-1; weak D call: TRBD1 (6 bases). This CDR3 is 15 amino acids long. Germline loops: CDR1 SGHTA, CDR2 FQGNSA. V was cut by 6 bases and J by 4 bases, with 18 bases left in between. The chain's CDR3 is CASSPARGRITEAFF. In nucleotides, the CDR3 is TGTGCCAGCAGTCCCGCCCGGGGGCGAATCACTGAAGCTTTCTTT.

Turning to this clone: Other nucleotide sequences in the sample specify the same CDR3. The chain is built from TRBV7-3 and TRBJ1-2; D perhaps matches TRBD1 (5 bases). V was trimmed by 2 bases and J by 6 bases, leaving 10 bases between them. The CDR3 contains 13 residues. Germline-derived CDR1 and CDR2 are SGHTA and FQGTGA. Here the CDR3 reads CASSLGQGDGYTF. The CDR3 DNA reads TGTGCCAGCAGCTTAGGCCAGGGTGATGGCTACACCTTC.

This clone was seen only once. This CDR3 is also generated by other DNA sequences in the sample. The CDR3 here is CASSLRSNSGANVLTF. In DNA, the CDR3 is TGCGCCAGCAGCCTAAGGTCAAACTCTGGGGCCAACGTCCTGACTTTC. The genes are TRBV5-1 and TRBJ2-6; D is uncertain. The CDR3 length is 16 residues. From germline, CDR1 is SGHRS and CDR2 YFSETQ. V was trimmed by 4 bases and J by 0 bases, leaving 11 bases between them.

About this clone: This sample includes further DNA sequences coding for the same CDR3. The J gene is TRBJ1-2, the V gene TRBV6-5, with a weak D call TRBD1 (6 bases). The germline V gene encodes CDR1 MNHEY and CDR2 SVGAGI. Trimming stripped 6 bases from V and 4 bases from J, with 12 bases between. The CDR3 loop spans 13 amino acids. Here the CDR3 reads CASSLDRTYGYTF. The CDR3 DNA reads as TGTGCCAGCAGCCTCGACAGGACCTATGGCTACACCTTC.

This chain uses TRBV5-1 with TRBJ1-1, with 10 bases that match TRBD1. The CDR3 contains 13 residues. The trim removed 4 bases at V and 5 bases at J, leaving 2 bases unmatched. Germline V lookup: CDR1 SGHRS, CDR2 YFSETQ. Here the CDR3 DNA reads TGCGCCAGCAGCGGGACAGGGGATACTGAAGCTTTCTTT. Its protein product is CASSGTGDTEAFF.

J is TRBJ1-2 and V is TRBV5-4; 8 bases align to TRBD1. CDR1 SGHNT and CDR2 YYREEE come from the germline V gene (reference sequence). V trimming: 4 bases; J trimming: 8 bases; junction bases outside the gene matches: 13. The CDR3 is 15 amino acids. The CDR3 reads CASSLGQDGTGGYTF. As DNA, the CDR3 is TGTGCCAGCAGCCTCGGACAGGATGGGACAGGCGGCTACACCTTC.

The chain combines TRBV13 with TRBJ2-1; 7 bases fit TRBD2. V lost 6 bases, J lost 3 bases, and 5 bases stayed unmatched. Germline values: CDR1 PRHDT, CDR2 FYEKMQ (reference sequence). The CDR3 covers 14 residues. The DNA of the CDR3 is TGTGCCAGCAGACGACCTAGCGGCTACAATGAGCAGTTCTTC. This encodes CASRRPSGYNEQFF.

The genes are TRBV5-1 and TRBJ2-5; no reliable D call. The V end was cut by 0 bases, the J end by 4 bases, with 13 bases between. Germline V gene data show CDR1 as SGHRS and CDR2 as YFSETQ. The CDR3 extends over 15 amino acids. The CDR3 loop is CASSLATIAGETQYF. The CDR3 nucleotides are TGCGCCAGCAGCTTGGCAACTATAGCAGGAGAGACCCAGTACTTC. Variable domain in full (rest from reference TRBV5-1 and TRBJ2-5): KAGVTQTPRYLIKTRGQQVTLSCSPISGHRSVSWYQQTPGQGLQFLFEYFSETQRNKGNFPGRFSGRQFSNSRSEMNVSTLELGDSALYLCASSLATIAGETQYFGPGTRLLVL.

In its sample, this clone was seen a few times. This sample includes further DNA sequences coding for the same CDR3. This chain uses TRBV28 with TRBJ1-5, with D perhaps matching TRBD1 (5 bases). Germline V gene data show CDR1 as MDHEN and CDR2 as SYDVKM. The CDR3 covers 14 residues. V was trimmed by 5 bases and J by 1 base, leaving 9 bases between them. The CDR3 region is CASSGGGSNQPQHF. CDR3 bases: TGTGCCAGCAGTGGGGGAGGGAGCAATCAGCCCCAGCATTTT.

The chain has TRBV19 and TRBJ2-3; 10 nucleotides align to TRBD1. This CDR3 is 16 amino acids long. V gave up 7 bases and J gave up 4 bases; unmatched junction bases: 11. Germline V gives CDR1 LNHDA, CDR2 SQIVND (reference sequence). In nucleotides, the CDR3 is TGTGCCAGTAACCGCCTAGGGACAGGGGCCGCAGATACGCAGTATTTT. This codes for CASNRLGTGAADTQYF.

The gene calls are TRBV5-1 and TRBJ2-1; no firm D call. CDR1 SGHRS and CDR2 YFSETQ come from the germline V gene. V lost 1 base and J lost 7, with 12 bases in between. This CDR3 has 14 amino acids. DNA of the CDR3: TGCGCCAGCAGCTTGTACCCAATTGAGAATGAGCAGTTCTTC. Translation: CASSLYPIENEQFF.

The gene calls are TRBV28 and TRBJ1-3; TRBD1 might be the D (6 bases). The germline gives CDR1 MDHEN, CDR2 SYDVKM. The germline V and J ends were trimmed by 6 bases and 0 bases, with 21 bases remaining between them. The CDR3 loop spans 18 amino acids. CDR3 nucleotide sequence: TGTGCCAGCAGCGTCGGGGGCGCCTTGATAAGCTCTGGAAACACCATATATTTT. It codes for CASSVGGALISSGNTIYF.

The rearrangement uses TRBV2 and TRBJ2-3, with D perhaps TRBD1 (6 bases). The CDR3 is made up of 12 amino acids. Trimming took 6 bases from V and 6 from J, leaving 10 bases between them. The germline V gene encodes CDR1 SNHLY and CDR2 FYNNEI. CDR3 amino acids: CASSTGYDTQYF. CDR3 nucleotides: TGTGCCAGCAGCACAGGGTACGATACGCAGTATTTT.

The rearrangement joins TRBV5-1 to TRBJ2-7, with a possible D match to TRBD2 (6 bases). Trimming removed 4 bases at V and 6 bases at J, with 23 bases between. The CDR3 runs 16 residues. Per germline, CDR1 SGHRS and CDR2 YFSETQ. The CDR3 DNA is TGCGCCAGCAGCCCACCAGGAGCGCGACTAGTTTCCGAGCAGTACTTC. The encoded protein is CASSPPGARLVSEQYF.

The chain links TRBV7-9 to TRBJ2-2, with 9 bases matching TRBD2. Germline CDR1 reads SEHNR; CDR2 reads FQNEAQ (reference sequence). This CDR3 spans 16 amino acids. The ends lost 5 bases at V and 3 bases at J; junction bases unmatched: 7. The CDR3 is CASSPTAGGHTGELFF. The CDR3, as DNA: TGTGCCAGCAGCCCAACAGCGGGAGGACACACCGGGGAGCTGTTTTTT.

The chain is built from TRBV28 and TRBJ1-2; 9 positions agree with TRBD1. The CDR3 extends over 14 amino acids. V was clipped by 4 bases and J by 4 bases; unmatched bases: 4. The germline CDR1 and CDR2 sequences are MDHEN and SYDVKM. The CDR3: CASSSGTGFYGYTF. The CDR3 nucleotides read TGTGCCAGCAGTTCCGGGACAGGGTTCTATGGCTACACCTTC.

On this clone itself: Other DNA sequences in the same sample also yield this CDR3. The chain joins TRBV9 to TRBJ2-5; no firm D call. Germline loops: CDR1 SGDLS, CDR2 YYNGEE. The CDR3 runs to 12 residues. V dropped 4 bases and J dropped 5 bases, with 9 bases sitting between them. The CDR3 loop is CASSPHEETQYF. DNA of the CDR3: TGTGCCAGCAGCCCCCACGAGGAGACCCAGTACTTC.

V usage is TRBV28 and J usage is TRBJ2-7; 12 nucleotides match TRBD1. This CDR3 region has 14 residues. Germline assignment: CDR1 MDHEN and CDR2 SYDVKM. J lost 1 base, V lost 8 bases, and 3 bases had no gene match. CDR3 region: CASPGQGASYEQYF. Here the CDR3 DNA reads TGTGCCAGCCCGGGACAGGGGGCTTCCTACGAGCAGTACTTC.